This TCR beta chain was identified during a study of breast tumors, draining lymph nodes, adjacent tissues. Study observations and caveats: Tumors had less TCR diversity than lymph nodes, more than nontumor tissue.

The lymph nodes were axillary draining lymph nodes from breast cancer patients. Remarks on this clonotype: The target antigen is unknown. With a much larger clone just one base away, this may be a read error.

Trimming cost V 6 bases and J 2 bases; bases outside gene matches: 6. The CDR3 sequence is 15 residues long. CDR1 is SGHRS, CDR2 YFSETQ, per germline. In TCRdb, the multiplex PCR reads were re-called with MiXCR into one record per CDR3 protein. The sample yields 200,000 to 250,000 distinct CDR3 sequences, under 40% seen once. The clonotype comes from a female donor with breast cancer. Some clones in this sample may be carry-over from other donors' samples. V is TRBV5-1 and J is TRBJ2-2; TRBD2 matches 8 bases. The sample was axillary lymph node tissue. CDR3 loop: CASKRAGENTGELFF. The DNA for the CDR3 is TGCGCCAGCAAAAGAGCGGGAGAAAACACCGGGGAGCTGTTTTTT.